This T cell receptor beta chain was recorded in a study of blood T cells in healthy people across ages. Study-level information: About one barcoded TCR beta cDNA was captured per two T cells.

This CDR3 is 15 amino acids long. With 5 bases clipped from V and 5 bases from J, the junction kept 11 bases outside the gene matches. Donor samples were obtained from healthy Caucasian individuals from Russia, aged 6 to 90. Every donor provided roughly 10 milliliters of peripheral blood. The second PCR ran about 6 to 12 cycles with a sample-barcoded 5' primer and J-beta primers. TCRdb passed the 5' RACE reads through MiXCR, listing each CDR3 protein once. This table has roughly 1.9 million distinct CDR3 sequences, around 40% appearing once. The sequencing input was blood. The receptor was derived from a human donor in good health. V is TRBV12-3 or TRBV12-4 and J is TRBJ1-1; the match to TRBD1 covers 7 bases. The chain's CDR3 is CASSPPATGETEAFF. The CDR3 DNA reads as TGTGCCAGCAGTCCACCCGCTACAGGGGAAACTGAAGCTTTCTTT.